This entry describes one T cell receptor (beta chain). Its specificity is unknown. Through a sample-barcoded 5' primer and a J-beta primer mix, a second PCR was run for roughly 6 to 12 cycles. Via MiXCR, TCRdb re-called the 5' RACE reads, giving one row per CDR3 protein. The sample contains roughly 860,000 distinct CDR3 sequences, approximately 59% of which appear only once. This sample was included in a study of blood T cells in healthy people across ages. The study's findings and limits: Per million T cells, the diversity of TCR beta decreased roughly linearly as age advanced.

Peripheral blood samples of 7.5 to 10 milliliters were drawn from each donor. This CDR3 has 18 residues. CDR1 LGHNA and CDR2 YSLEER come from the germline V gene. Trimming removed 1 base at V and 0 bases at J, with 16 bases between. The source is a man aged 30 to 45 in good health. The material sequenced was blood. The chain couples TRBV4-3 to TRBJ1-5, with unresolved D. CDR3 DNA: TGCGCCAGCAGCCAAGGGGTGTTCCGAGCCTATAGCAATCAGCCCCAGCATTTT. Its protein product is CASSQGVFRAYSNQPQHF.